Shown below are 9 T cell receptor beta chains from a single sample sequenced in a study of cytomegalovirus exposure and HLA in healthy donors. Primers included in the PCR were 60 Vbeta and 13 Jbeta primers. Sequenced by immunoSEQ multiplex PCR; TCRdb stores in-frame clones only, minus some. The sample lists about 180,000 clones, around 75% occurring once. Sequenced material: PBMCs. The receptors come from a male donor in good health and CMV-seronegative.

The chain links TRBV6-5 to TRBJ1-1, with D possibly TRBD1 on 5 matching bases. This CDR3 comprises 14 residues. CDR1 and CDR2 (germline): MNHEY, SVGAGI. Trimming shortened V by 0 bases and J by 5 bases, and 10 bases separated the two germline ends. The CDR3 loop reads CASSYSGGETEAFF. The CDR3 bases are TGTGCCAGCAGTTACTCCGGGGGTGAGACTGAAGCTTTCTTT.

The chain has TRBV6-5 and TRBJ2-7; D may be TRBD2 (5 bases). The CDR3 spans 13 residues. In germline, CDR1 is MNHEY, CDR2 SVGAGI. V was cut by 7 bases and J by 5 bases, with 15 bases left in between. CDR3 protein: CASMNPSTHEQYF. The CDR3 nucleotides read TGTGCCAGCATGAATCCTAGCACCCACGAGCAGTACTTC.

The chain is built from TRBV28 and TRBJ2-1; D remains ambiguous. The germline V gene has CDR1 MDHEN and CDR2 SYDVKM. V gave up 3 bases and J gave up 9 bases, with 6 bases separating them. This CDR3 is built from 11 residues. The CDR3 loop reads CASSFPREQFF. The CDR3 DNA reads as TGTGCCAGCAGTTTTCCCCGTGAGCAGTTCTTC.

In this sample, this clone turned up once. This rearrangement joins TRBV6-4 to TRBJ2-1; TRBD2 agrees at 8 bases. The V gene's germline CDR1 is MRHNA and CDR2 SNTAGT. The CDR3 runs to 14 residues. J was trimmed by 9 bases and V by 4 bases; bases with no gene match: 8. CDR3 DNA sequence: TGTGCCAGCAGTGTACTAGCGGAGGTCGGTGAGCAGTTCTTC. This codes for CASSVLAEVGEQFF.

The genes are TRBV11-2 and TRBJ2-1, with TRBD2 identical over 9 bases. The V gene end was trimmed by 1 base and the J gene end by 2 bases; junction bases not matched to a gene: 9. Germline V CDR1 and CDR2: SGHAT, FQNNGV. This CDR3 is built from 18 residues. CDR3 nucleotides: TGTGCCAGCAGCTTAGCCGCGTCGGCGGGGGGGCCCTACAATGAGCAGTTCTTC. Its translation is CASSLAASAGGPYNEQFF.

CDR3 residues: CASSQDRGSVGQPQHF. CDR3 in DNA: TGCGCCAGCAGCCAAGATCGGGGGAGTGTTGGTCAGCCCCAGCATTTT. The J gene is TRBJ1-5, the V gene TRBV4-1, with D tentatively TRBD1 (5 bases). Per the germline V gene, CDR1 is MGHRA and CDR2 is YSYEKL. This CDR3 has 16 residues. Trimming took off 0 bases at V and 6 bases at J, with 15 bases between the two ends.

This chain connects TRBV6-4 to TRBJ2-3; TRBD2 aligns across 7 bases. CDR1 is MRHNA and CDR2 is SNTAGT in the germline V gene. The CDR3 is 14 residues long. With V trimmed by 2 bases and J by 5 bases, 4 bases remained unmatched. In nucleotides, the CDR3 is TGTGCCAGCAGTGACCGTGGGGGGGGAGATACGCAGTATTTT. Its translation: CASSDRGGGDTQYF.

This chain links TRBV28 with TRBJ2-7, with D tentatively TRBD1 (6 bases). V lost 2 bases and J 3 bases, leaving 17 bases between the germline ends. Germline lookup yields CDR1 MDHEN and CDR2 SYDVKM. The CDR3 spans 16 residues. The CDR3 nucleotides are TGTGCCAGCAGTTTACCCTCAGGGGTTCGGTACTACGAGCAGTACTTC. This sequence encodes CASSLPSGVRYYEQYF.

The gene calls are TRBV28 and TRBJ1-5; no definite D call. The CDR3 is 15 residues long. The V end lost 7 bases, the J end lost 0 bases, and 13 bases lay between the germline ends. Germline CDR1 reads MDHEN; CDR2 reads SYDVKM. The CDR3 loop is CASNLDLFSNQPQHF. In DNA, the CDR3 is TGTGCCAGCAATTTGGACTTATTTAGCAATCAGCCCCAGCATTTT.